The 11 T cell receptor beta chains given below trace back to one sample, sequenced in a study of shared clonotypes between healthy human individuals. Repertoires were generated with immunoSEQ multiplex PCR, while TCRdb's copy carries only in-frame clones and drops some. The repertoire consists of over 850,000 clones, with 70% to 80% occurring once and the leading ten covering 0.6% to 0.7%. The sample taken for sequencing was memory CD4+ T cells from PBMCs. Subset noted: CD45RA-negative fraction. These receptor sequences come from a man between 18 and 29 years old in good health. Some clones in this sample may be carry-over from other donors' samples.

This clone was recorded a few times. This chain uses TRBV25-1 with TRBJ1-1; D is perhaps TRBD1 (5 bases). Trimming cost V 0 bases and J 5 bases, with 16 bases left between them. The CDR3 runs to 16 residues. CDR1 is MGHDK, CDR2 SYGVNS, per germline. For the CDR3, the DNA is TGTGCCAGCAGTGAATATGGCGGGACTAGAAGGACTGAAGCTTTCTTT. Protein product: CASSEYGGTRRTEAFF.

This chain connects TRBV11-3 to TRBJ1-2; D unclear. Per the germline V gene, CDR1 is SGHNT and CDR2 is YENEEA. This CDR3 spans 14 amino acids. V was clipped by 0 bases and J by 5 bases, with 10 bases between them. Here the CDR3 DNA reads TGTGCCAGCAGCTTAGATCCCGGGAATTATGGCTACACCTTC. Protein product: CASSLDPGNYGYTF.

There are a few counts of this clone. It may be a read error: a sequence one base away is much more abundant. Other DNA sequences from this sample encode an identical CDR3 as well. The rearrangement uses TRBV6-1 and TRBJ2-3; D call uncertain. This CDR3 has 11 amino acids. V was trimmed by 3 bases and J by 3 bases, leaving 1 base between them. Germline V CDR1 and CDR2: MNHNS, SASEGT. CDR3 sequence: CASSDTDTQYF. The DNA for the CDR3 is TGTGCCAGCAGTGATACAGATACGCAGTATTTT.

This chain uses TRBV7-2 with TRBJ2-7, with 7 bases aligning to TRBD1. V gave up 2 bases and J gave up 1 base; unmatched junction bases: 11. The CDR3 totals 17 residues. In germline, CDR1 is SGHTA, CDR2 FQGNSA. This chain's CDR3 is CASSLRITGAPSYEQYF. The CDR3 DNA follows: TGTGCCAGCAGCTTACGAATAACAGGGGCCCCATCCTACGAGCAGTACTTC.

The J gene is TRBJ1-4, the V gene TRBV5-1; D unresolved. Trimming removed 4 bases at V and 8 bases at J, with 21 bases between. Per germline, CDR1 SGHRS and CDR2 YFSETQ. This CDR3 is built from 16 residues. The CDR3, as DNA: TGCGCCAGCAGCCCACGTGTCGGGGTTGGTAACGAAAAACTGTTTTTT. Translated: CASSPRVGVGNEKLFF.

DNA for the CDR3: TGTGCCAGCAGCCTGCACGGACAGGTGAACACCGGGGAGCTGTTTTTT. It codes for CASSLHGQVNTGELFF. The rearrangement links TRBV5-8 to TRBJ2-2; 7 bases line up with TRBD1. Losses at the gene ends were 4 bases for V and 1 base for J; bases not matched to a gene: 7. The CDR3 loop spans 16 amino acids. Germline assignment: CDR1 SGHTS and CDR2 YDEGEE.

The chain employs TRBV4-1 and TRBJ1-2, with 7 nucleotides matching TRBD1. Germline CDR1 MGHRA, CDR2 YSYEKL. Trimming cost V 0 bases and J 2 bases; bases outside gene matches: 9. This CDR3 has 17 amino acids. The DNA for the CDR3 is TGCGCCAGCAGCCAAGATTGGGCCAGGGGGGCGAACTATGGCTACACCTTC. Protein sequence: CASSQDWARGANYGYTF.

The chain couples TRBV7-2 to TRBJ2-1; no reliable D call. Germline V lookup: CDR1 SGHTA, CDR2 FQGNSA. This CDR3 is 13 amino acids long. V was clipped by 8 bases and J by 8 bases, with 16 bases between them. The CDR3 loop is CASRAPSRYEQFF. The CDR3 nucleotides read TGTGCCAGCCGAGCACCATCACGTTATGAGCAGTTCTTC.

CDR3 nucleotide sequence: TGTGCCAGCAGCTCCTACAGACAGGGGAGTGGGGAAAAACTGTTTTTT. Translating gives CASSSYRQGSGEKLFF. V and J are TRBV4-2 and TRBJ1-4; TRBD1 matches at 8 bases. Germline V lookup: CDR1 LGHNA, CDR2 YNFKEQ. The CDR3 is 16 residues long. Trimming took 5 bases from V and 8 from J; bases not matched to a gene: 13.

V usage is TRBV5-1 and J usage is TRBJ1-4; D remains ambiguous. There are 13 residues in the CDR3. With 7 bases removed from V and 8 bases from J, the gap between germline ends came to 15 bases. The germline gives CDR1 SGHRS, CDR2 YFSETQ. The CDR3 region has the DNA TGCGCCAGCCAACCGGGTCCCGAGGAAAAACTGTTTTTT. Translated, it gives CASQPGPEEKLFF.

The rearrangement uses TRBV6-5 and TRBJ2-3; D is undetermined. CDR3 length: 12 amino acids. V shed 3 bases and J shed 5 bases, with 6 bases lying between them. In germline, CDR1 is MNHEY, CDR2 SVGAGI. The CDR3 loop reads CASSYAGDTQYF. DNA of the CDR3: TGTGCCAGCAGTTATGCTGGAGATACGCAGTATTTT.